What follows describes a single T cell receptor beta chain. Its antigen is currently unknown. The sample originates from a study of lymphopenia after photon versus proton radiotherapy. The V and J ends lost 2 bases and 6 bases respectively, with 11 bases between them. CDR1 SGHTA and CDR2 FQGNSA come from the germline V gene. CDR3 length: 13 residues. Study-level points and caveats: Proton therapy kept repertoires fairly stable, unlike photons, which gained effector/memory cells. Post-nadir diversity loss with photons came from oligoclonal expansion, particularly CD8+ Temra cells. Only patients who died were analyzed for survival; proton advantage is unproven.

Profiled with immunoSEQ multiplex PCR; TCRdb holds only in-frame clones, not every one. The sample contains tens of thousands of clones, about 94% of which appear only once. The chain recombines TRBV7-2 with TRBJ2-7, with a weak D call TRBD1 (6 bases). The sequence came from a man aged 55-75 years with cholangiocarcinoma. The sequencing used peripheral blood, collected from a patient treated with photon-based radiotherapy. The CDR3 loop is CASSLWTEREQYF. The CDR3 nucleotides read TGTGCCAGCAGCTTATGGACAGAGCGCGAGCAGTACTTC.